These 32 T cell receptor beta chains were sequenced from one sample in a study of shared clonotypes between healthy human individuals. Here immunoSEQ multiplex PCR was the method, and the copy in TCRdb shows in-frame clones only, minus some. The sample includes about 2 million clones, about 95% of them seen just once. CD45RO-negative CD8 cells positively selected for CCR7 made up the naive population, which excluded terminally differentiated effector memory CD45RA+ cells. Sequencing was done on a sample of naive CD8+ T cells sorted from blood. The receptors stem from a man aged 18 to 30 in good health.

The chain has TRBV7-9 and TRBJ2-1; D may be TRBD1 (6 bases). The CDR3 is made up of 18 amino acids. Germline V gives CDR1 SEHNR, CDR2 FQNEAQ (reference sequence). Trimming removed 1 base from V and 0 bases from J, with 16 bases in between. The CDR3 sequence: CASSLVVVEGGSYNEQFF. Written as DNA, the CDR3 is TGTGCCAGCAGCTTAGTGGTCGTCGAAGGGGGCTCCTACAATGAGCAGTTCTTC.

The chain uses TRBV5-1 and TRBJ2-2, with 9 nucleotides matching TRBD2. The CDR3 contains 16 residues. Trimming at V came to 4 bases and at J to 2 bases, leaving 6 bases not matched to a gene. The germline V gene has CDR1 SGHRS and CDR2 YFSETQ. CDR3 nucleotides: TGCGCCAGCAGCGCCAGACTAGCGGCCAACACCGGGGAGCTGTTTTTT. This gives the protein CASSARLAANTGELFF.

Comment on this clone: This specimen includes other DNA sequences encoding the same CDR3. The chain couples TRBV6-5 to TRBJ1-1; the D gene is possibly TRBD1 (5 bases). Germline V gene data show CDR1 as MNHEY and CDR2 as SVGAGI. Trimming took 3 bases from V and 7 from J, leaving 9 bases between them. The CDR3 totals 12 residues. CDR3 loop: CASSYSDSEAFF. CDR3 nucleotide sequence: TGTGCCAGCAGTTATTCCGACAGTGAAGCTTTCTTT.

The V and J genes are TRBV29-1 and TRBJ1-1; D is possibly TRBD1 (6 bases). The CDR3 runs to 13 residues. The germline CDR1 and CDR2 sequences are SQVTM and ANQGSEA. The V and J ends lost 8 bases and 4 bases respectively, with 17 bases between them. The DNA for the CDR3 is TGCAGCTTTCAGGGGAGTATGGGCACTGAAGCTTTCTTT. Its translation is CSFQGSMGTEAFF.

Comment on this clone: Distinct nucleotide sequences in the sample also encode this CDR3. The V and J genes are TRBV7-9 and TRBJ1-5; D call uncertain. V lost 1 base and J lost 0, with 1 base in between. Germline V CDR1 and CDR2: SEHNR, FQNEAQ (reference sequence). The CDR3 is 13 residues long. CDR3: CASSLDSNQPQHF. Here the CDR3 DNA reads TGTGCCAGCAGCTTAGATAGCAATCAGCCCCAGCATTTT.

The V gene is TRBV27, the J gene TRBJ1-2; D unclear. Trimming cost V 4 bases and J 7 bases, with 22 bases left between them. The germline CDR1 and CDR2 sequences are MNHEY and SMNVEV (reference sequence). The CDR3 extends over 16 amino acids. This chain's CDR3 is CASSSLAETLLLGYTF. The CDR3 DNA reads TGTGCCAGCAGTTCGTTGGCGGAAACCCTCCTCCTTGGCTACACCTTC.

The rearrangement joins TRBV6-5 to TRBJ2-5; maybe TRBD2 (6 bases). There are 13 residues in the CDR3. The V gene's germline CDR1 is MNHEY and CDR2 SVGAGI. The V end lost 4 bases, the J end lost 3 bases, and 9 bases lay between the germline ends. The CDR3 bases are TGTGCCAGCAGTTGGGGACTCGAAGAGACCCAGTACTTC. It encodes CASSWGLEETQYF.

The rearrangement joins TRBV6-5 to TRBJ2-7; 7 nucleotides line up with TRBD1. Unmatched junction bases numbered 7, after V lost 0 bases and J lost 2 bases. The CDR3 has 16 amino acids. Per germline, CDR1 MNHEY and CDR2 SVGAGI. The CDR3 DNA reads as TGTGCCAGCAGTTACTCACAGGGGCACATACCCTACGAGCAGTACTTC. Protein sequence: CASSYSQGHIPYEQYF.

The chain carries TRBV7-3 and TRBJ2-3; perhaps TRBD2 as D (6 bases). CDR1 is SGHTA and CDR2 is FQGTGA in the germline V gene. Between the trimmed V and J ends, which lost 2 bases and 5 bases, there was a span of 14 bases. The CDR3 sequence is 15 residues long. The CDR3 coding sequence is TGTGCCAGCAGCTTAGGAGGAGGGGACGGAGATACGCAGTATTTT. Translated: CASSLGGGDGDTQYF.

The J gene is TRBJ1-2, the V gene TRBV9; TRBD1 matches 7 bases. V trimming: 6 bases; J trimming: 8 bases; junction bases outside the gene matches: 7. Germline CDR1 reads SGDLS; CDR2 reads YYNGEE. The CDR3 covers 12 residues. The CDR3 protein is CASTSGTAGYTF. CDR3 sequence (DNA): TGTGCCAGCACCTCCGGGACAGCCGGCTACACCTTC.

This sequence joins TRBV11-2 and TRBJ2-1, with 7 nucleotides matching TRBD2. Germline trimming cut 5 bases from V and 5 bases from J; bases unmatched to any gene: 12. The CDR3 is made up of 16 amino acids. Germline assignment: CDR1 SGHAT and CDR2 FQNNGV. The CDR3 DNA follows: TGTGCCAGCAGCCCCGCACTGGGACTATGGAACAATGAGCAGTTCTTC. As protein: CASSPALGLWNNEQFF.

The CDR3 DNA reads as TGTGCCAGCAGTTTCGACGGACCCTCCTACGAGCAGTACTTC. Translation gives CASSFDGPSYEQYF. J is TRBJ2-7 and V is TRBV27; D remains ambiguous. Germline values: CDR1 MNHEY, CDR2 SMNVEV (reference sequence). V was trimmed by 3 bases and J by 0 bases, leaving 9 bases between them. This CDR3 spans 14 amino acids.

The gene calls are TRBV27 and TRBJ2-1; no clear D. The CDR3 contains 15 residues. The V gene lost 3 bases and the J gene lost 7 bases, with 16 bases spanning the gap. CDR1 and CDR2 (germline): MNHEY, SMNVEV (reference sequence). In DNA, the CDR3 is TGTGCCAGCAGTTTCCCCGGGTCCCTGGGGAATGAGCAGTTCTTC. Protein product: CASSFPGSLGNEQFF.

Of note for this clone: The same CDR3 arises from other DNA sequences in this sample as well. This chain links TRBV6-5 with TRBJ1-1; D not resolved. V shed 0 bases and J shed 4 bases, with 9 bases lying between them. CDR3 length: 14 residues. CDR1 MNHEY and CDR2 SVGAGI come from the germline V gene. DNA of the CDR3: TGTGCCAGCAGTTACTCGGGAGTGGGCACTGAAGCTTTCTTT. Translating it yields CASSYSGVGTEAFF.

This chain links TRBV2 with TRBJ2-4; D uncertain. The CDR3 contains 15 residues. V gave up 0 bases and J gave up 4 bases, with 10 bases separating them. Germline CDR1 is SNHLY and CDR2 is FYNNEI. In DNA form, the CDR3 reads TGTGCCAGCAGTGAAGCGGAGTTTGGGAAAAACATTCAGTACTTC. Translating it yields CASSEAEFGKNIQYF.

The chain recombines TRBV5-4 with TRBJ2-2; perhaps TRBD2 as D (6 bases). The germline CDR1 and CDR2 sequences are SGHNT and YYREEE (reference sequence). The CDR3 runs to 14 residues. The V gene lost 3 bases and the J gene lost 5 bases, with 11 bases spanning the gap. DNA for the CDR3: TGTGCCAGCAGCTCGACTAGGAATACCGGGGAGCTGTTTTTT. Its translation is CASSSTRNTGELFF.

The chain recombines TRBV4-1 with TRBJ2-7, with 11 bases aligning to TRBD2. This CDR3 comprises 16 residues. With 3 bases clipped from V and 1 base from J, the junction kept 5 bases outside the gene matches. Looked up from germline, CDR1 is MGHRA and CDR2 is YSYEKL. This CDR3 reads CASSHLAGGLSYEQYF. The CDR3 nucleotides read TGCGCCAGCAGCCACCTAGCGGGGGGCCTTTCCTACGAGCAGTACTTC.

The chain links TRBV6-5 to TRBJ2-3; possibly TRBD2 for D (6 bases). The CDR3 has 14 residues. V was cut by 2 bases and J by 6 bases, with 12 bases left in between. Germline-derived CDR1 and CDR2 are MNHEY and SVGAGI. The CDR3 sequence: CASSYMAGPDTQYF. Here the CDR3 DNA reads TGTGCCAGCAGTTACATGGCGGGACCGGATACGCAGTATTTT.

The CDR3, as DNA: TGCGCCAGCGGGGAGGACACCTCCACCGGGGAGCTGTTTTTT. Its translation is CASGEDTSTGELFF. The chain links TRBV10-2 to TRBJ2-2; D may be TRBD2 (6 bases). Per the germline V gene, CDR1 is WSHSY and CDR2 is SAAADI. V was pared by 8 bases and J by 4 bases, with 14 bases between. CDR3 size: 14 residues.

The V and J genes are TRBV5-6 and TRBJ2-1, with D perhaps matching TRBD1 (6 bases). The CDR3 length is 16 residues. Trimming took off 0 bases at V and 4 bases at J, with 14 bases between the two ends. Germline V gene sequence: CDR1 SGHDT, CDR2 YYEEEE. The CDR3 DNA follows: TGTGCCAGCAGCTTGGCCGGCACAGGGCCTTACAATGAGCAGTTCTTC. This translates into CASSLAGTGPYNEQFF.

The chain links TRBV9 to TRBJ1-3; TRBD1 is a possible D gene (5 bases). The CDR3 sequence is 13 residues long. In germline, CDR1 is SGDLS, CDR2 YYNGEE. V was shortened by 3 bases and J by 11 bases, with 15 bases between the two germline ends. CDR3 sequence reads: CASSEGLLGSIYF. The CDR3 DNA sequence: TGTGCCAGCAGCGAGGGACTACTCGGCTCCATATATTTT.

The V gene is TRBV9, the J gene TRBJ2-2, with 10 bases that match TRBD2. V lost 0 bases and J lost 3; bases outside the gene matches: 5. The germline CDR1 and CDR2 sequences are SGDLS and YYNGEE. This CDR3 is built from 17 residues. This CDR3 is CASSVGASGRYTGELFF. The CDR3 coding sequence is TGTGCCAGCAGCGTAGGGGCTAGCGGGAGATACACCGGGGAGCTGTTTTTT.

The chain combines TRBV7-8 with TRBJ2-7, with a tentative D call TRBD2 (6 bases). The CDR3 has 13 amino acids. The germline CDR1 and CDR2 sequences are SGHVS and FQNEAQ. V was pared by 1 base and J by 4 bases, with 8 bases between. The CDR3 sequence is CASSLGGEYEQYF. The CDR3 nucleotides read TGTGCCAGCAGCTTAGGGGGGGAGTACGAGCAGTACTTC.

The CDR3 protein is CASSFQGISPLHF. In nucleotides, the CDR3 is TGTGCCAGCAGTTTCCAGGGGATTTCACCCCTCCACTTT. The chain recombines TRBV27 with TRBJ1-6; possibly TRBD1 for D (6 bases). CDR3 size: 13 residues. The ends were cut back, 3 bases at V and 9 bases at J, with 9 bases in the middle. The germline V gene has CDR1 MNHEY and CDR2 SMNVEV (reference sequence).

The chain couples TRBV19 to TRBJ1-2; D unclear. Trimming stripped 6 bases from V and 7 bases from J, with 18 bases between. Germline CDR1 LNHDA, CDR2 SQIVND (reference sequence). The CDR3 totals 14 residues. Written as DNA, the CDR3 is TGTGCCAGTAGATGGGGTGAGGGAATCAGTGGCTACACCTTC. The encoded protein is CASRWGEGISGYTF.

The CDR3 protein is CASSRGQGFVKNIQYF. As DNA, the CDR3 is TGTGCCAGCAGCAGGGGACAGGGGTTCGTCAAAAACATTCAGTACTTC. The chain links TRBV21-1 to TRBJ2-4; TRBD1 is the table's D call and was not checked against the DNA. TRBV21-1 represents a pseudogene. The CDR3 has 16 amino acids.

The rearrangement joins TRBV2 to TRBJ2-1, with a possible D match to TRBD1 (5 bases). Trimming removed 7 bases from V and 0 bases from J, with 16 bases in between. CDR1 and CDR2 from the germline V gene are SNHLY and FYNNEI. The CDR3 covers 16 residues. The CDR3: CASKQGPLYSYNEQFF. The CDR3 coding sequence is TGTGCCAGCAAGCAGGGTCCACTCTACTCCTACAATGAGCAGTTCTTC.

This sequence joins TRBV2 and TRBJ2-3; the D gene is possibly TRBD2 (5 bases). The CDR3 is 15 amino acids. Germline V lookup: CDR1 SNHLY, CDR2 FYNNEI. V lost 6 bases to trimming and J lost 1 base, with 14 bases between them. The CDR3 sequence is CASRELGWGTDTQYF. The DNA of the CDR3 is TGTGCCAGCAGGGAACTAGGATGGGGCACAGATACGCAGTATTTT.

As for this clone: The sample carries other DNA sequences with the same CDR3. V gene TRBV4-1 combines with J gene TRBJ1-3; no reliable D call. Germline V gene sequence: CDR1 MGHRA, CDR2 YSYEKL. The CDR3 extends over 15 amino acids. Trimming took 0 bases from V and 0 from J, leaving 6 bases between them. CDR3 protein: CASSQDPDSGNTIYF. CDR3 DNA: TGCGCCAGCAGCCAAGATCCGGACTCTGGAAACACCATATATTTT.

The V and J genes are TRBV2 and TRBJ1-1; D not certain. V gave up 6 bases and J gave up 0 bases, with 11 bases separating them. This CDR3 is built from 14 residues. Per the germline V gene, CDR1 is SNHLY and CDR2 is FYNNEI. The CDR3: CASRVGHMNTEAFF. DNA of the CDR3: TGTGCCAGCAGGGTCGGGCATATGAACACTGAAGCTTTCTTT.

The chain has TRBV28 and TRBJ1-4, with 9 bases matching TRBD1. The CDR3 length is 19 residues. J lost 0 bases, V lost 1 base, and 9 bases had no gene match. Germline CDR1 reads MDHEN; CDR2 reads SYDVKM. The CDR3, as DNA: TGTGCCAGCAGTTTATCGGGGTGGGGACAGGGAGCAACTAATGAAAAACTGTTTTTT. Protein sequence: CASSLSGWGQGATNEKLFF.

This sequence joins TRBV6-1 and TRBJ2-1; D remains ambiguous. Per the germline V gene, CDR1 is MNHNS and CDR2 is SASEGT. This CDR3 is built from 13 residues. V shed 4 bases and J shed 4 bases, with 8 bases lying between them. CDR3 in amino acids: CASSVTSYNEQFF. The CDR3 DNA is TGTGCCAGCAGTGTAACTTCTTACAATGAGCAGTTCTTC.